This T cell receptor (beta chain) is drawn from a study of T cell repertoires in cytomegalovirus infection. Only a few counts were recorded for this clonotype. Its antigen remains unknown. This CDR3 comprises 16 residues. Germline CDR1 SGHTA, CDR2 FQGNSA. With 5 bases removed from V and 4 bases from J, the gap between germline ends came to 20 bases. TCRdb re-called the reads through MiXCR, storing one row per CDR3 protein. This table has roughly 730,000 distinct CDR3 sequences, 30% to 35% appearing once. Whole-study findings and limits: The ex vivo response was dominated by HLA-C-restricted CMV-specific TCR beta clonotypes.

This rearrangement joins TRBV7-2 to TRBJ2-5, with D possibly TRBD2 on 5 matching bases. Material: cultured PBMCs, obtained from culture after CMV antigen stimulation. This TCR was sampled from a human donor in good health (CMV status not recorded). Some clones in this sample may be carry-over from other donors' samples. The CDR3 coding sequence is TGTGCCAGCAGCGAACGGTGGAGGCCCCCCGGAGAGACCCAGTACTTC. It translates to CASSERWRPPGETQYF. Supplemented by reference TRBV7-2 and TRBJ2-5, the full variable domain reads GAGVSQSPSNKVTEKGKDVELRCDPISGHTALYWYRQSLGQGLEFLIYFQGNSAPDKSGLPSDRFSAERTGGSVSTLTIQRTQQEDSAVYLCASSERWRPPGETQYFGPGTRLLVL.